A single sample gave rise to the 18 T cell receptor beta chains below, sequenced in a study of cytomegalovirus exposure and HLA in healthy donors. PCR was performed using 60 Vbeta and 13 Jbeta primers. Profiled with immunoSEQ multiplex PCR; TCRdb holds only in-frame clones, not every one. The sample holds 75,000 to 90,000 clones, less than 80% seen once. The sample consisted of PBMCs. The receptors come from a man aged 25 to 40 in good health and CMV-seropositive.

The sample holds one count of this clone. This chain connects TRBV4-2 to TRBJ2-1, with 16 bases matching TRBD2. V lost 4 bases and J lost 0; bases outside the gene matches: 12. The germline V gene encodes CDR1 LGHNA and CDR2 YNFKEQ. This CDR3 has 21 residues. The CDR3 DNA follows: TGTGCCAGCAGCCTAAATCCCGGGACTAGCGGGAGGGGAAGCTCCTACAATGAGCAGTTCTTC. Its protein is CASSLNPGTSGRGSSYNEQFF.

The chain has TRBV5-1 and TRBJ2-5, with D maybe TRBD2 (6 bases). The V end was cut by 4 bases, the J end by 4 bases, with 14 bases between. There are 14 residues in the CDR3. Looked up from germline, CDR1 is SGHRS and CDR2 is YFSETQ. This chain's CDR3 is CASSTGTLLETQYF. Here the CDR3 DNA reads TGCGCCAGCAGCACCGGGACTCTCTTAGAGACCCAGTACTTC.

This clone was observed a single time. CDR3 in DNA: TGTGCCAGCAGCTTGGAAGGAGGCCAGCAGTACTTC. Its translation: CASSLEGGQQYF. The chain is built from TRBV5-4 and TRBJ2-7; TRBD2 is a possible D gene (5 bases). Germline-derived CDR1 and CDR2 are SGHNT and YYREEE (reference sequence). Trimming pared 0 bases from V and 8 bases from J, leaving 9 bases between. This CDR3 has 12 amino acids.

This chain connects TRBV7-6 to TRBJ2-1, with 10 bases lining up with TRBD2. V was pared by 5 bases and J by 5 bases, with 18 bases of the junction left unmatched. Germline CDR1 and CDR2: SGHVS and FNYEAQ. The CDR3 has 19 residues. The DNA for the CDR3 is TGTGCCAGCAGCCGCCTGCTAGCGGGGGCCCCCGGGGGTGACAATGAGCAGTTCTTC. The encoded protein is CASSRLLAGAPGGDNEQFF. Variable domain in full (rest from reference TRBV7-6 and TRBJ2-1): GAGVSQSPRYKVTKRGQDVALRCDPISGHVSLYWYRQALGQGPEFLTYFNYEAQQDKSGLPNDRFSAERPEGSISTLTIQRTEQRDSAMYRCASSRLLAGAPGGDNEQFFGPGTRLTVL.

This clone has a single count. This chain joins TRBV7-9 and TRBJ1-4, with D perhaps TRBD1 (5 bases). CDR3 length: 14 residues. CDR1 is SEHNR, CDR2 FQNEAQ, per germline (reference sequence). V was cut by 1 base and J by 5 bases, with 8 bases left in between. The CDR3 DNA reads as TGTGCCAGCAGCTTAGGACAGATAAATGAAAAACTGTTTTTT. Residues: CASSLGQINEKLFF.

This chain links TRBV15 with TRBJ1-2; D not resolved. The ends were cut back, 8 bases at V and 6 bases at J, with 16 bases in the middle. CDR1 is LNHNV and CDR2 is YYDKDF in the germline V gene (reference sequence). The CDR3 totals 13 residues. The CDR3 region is CATGPEGMDGYTF. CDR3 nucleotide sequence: TGTGCCACCGGCCCGGAGGGAATGGATGGCTACACCTTC.

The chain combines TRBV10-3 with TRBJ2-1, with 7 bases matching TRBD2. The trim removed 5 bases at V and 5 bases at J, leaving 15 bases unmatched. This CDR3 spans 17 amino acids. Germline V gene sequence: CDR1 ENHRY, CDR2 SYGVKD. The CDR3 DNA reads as TGTGCCATCAGTACCAGCGGGGCAGTCTCGGGAAACAATGAGCAGTTCTTC. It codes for CAISTSGAVSGNNEQFF.

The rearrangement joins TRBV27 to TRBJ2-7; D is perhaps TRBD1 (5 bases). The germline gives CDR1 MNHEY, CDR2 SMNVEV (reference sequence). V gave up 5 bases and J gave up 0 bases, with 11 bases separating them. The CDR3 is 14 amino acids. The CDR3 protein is CASSPNRYSYEQYF. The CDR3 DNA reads TGTGCCAGCAGTCCCAACAGGTACTCCTACGAGCAGTACTTC.

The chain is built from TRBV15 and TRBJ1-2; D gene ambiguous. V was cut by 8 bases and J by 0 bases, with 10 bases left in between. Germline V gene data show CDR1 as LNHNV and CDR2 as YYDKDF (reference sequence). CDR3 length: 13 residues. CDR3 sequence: CATRGYPNYGYTF. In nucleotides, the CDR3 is TGTGCCACCCGAGGATATCCTAACTATGGCTACACCTTC. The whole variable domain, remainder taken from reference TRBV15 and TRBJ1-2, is DAMVIQNPRYQVTQFGKPVTLSCSQTLNHNVMYWYQQKSSQAPKLLFHYYDKDFNNEADTPDNFQSRRPNTSFCFLDIRSPGLGDTAMYLCATRGYPNYGYTFGSGTRLTVV.

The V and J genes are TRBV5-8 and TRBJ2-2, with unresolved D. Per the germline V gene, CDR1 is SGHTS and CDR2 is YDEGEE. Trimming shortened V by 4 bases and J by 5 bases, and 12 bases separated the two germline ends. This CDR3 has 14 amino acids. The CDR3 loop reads CASSRVLLTGELFF. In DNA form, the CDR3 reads TGTGCCAGCAGCCGCGTGCTACTTACCGGGGAGCTGTTTTTT.

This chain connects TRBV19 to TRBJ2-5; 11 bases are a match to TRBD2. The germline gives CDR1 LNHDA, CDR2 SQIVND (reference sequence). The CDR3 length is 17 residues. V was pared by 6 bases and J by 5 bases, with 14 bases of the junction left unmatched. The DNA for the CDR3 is TGTGCCAGTAGCCGACTCCTTAGCGGGAGGGCCTTCGAGACCCAGTACTTC. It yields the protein CASSRLLSGRAFETQYF.

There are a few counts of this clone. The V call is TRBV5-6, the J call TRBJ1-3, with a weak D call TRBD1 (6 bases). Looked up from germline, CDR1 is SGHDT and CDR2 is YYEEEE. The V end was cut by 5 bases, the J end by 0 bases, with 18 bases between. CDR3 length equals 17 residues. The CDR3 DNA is TGTGCCAGCAGTTCCACAGGGATTTGGGGCTCTGGAAACACCATATATTTT. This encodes CASSSTGIWGSGNTIYF.

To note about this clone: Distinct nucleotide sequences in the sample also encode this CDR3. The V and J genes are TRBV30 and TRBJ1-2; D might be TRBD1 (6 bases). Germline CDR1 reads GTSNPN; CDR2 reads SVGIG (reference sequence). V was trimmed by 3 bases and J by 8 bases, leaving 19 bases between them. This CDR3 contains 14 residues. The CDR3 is CAWRVSGVCGGYTF. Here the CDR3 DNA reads TGTGCCTGGAGAGTCTCAGGGGTTTGTGGGGGCTACACCTTC.

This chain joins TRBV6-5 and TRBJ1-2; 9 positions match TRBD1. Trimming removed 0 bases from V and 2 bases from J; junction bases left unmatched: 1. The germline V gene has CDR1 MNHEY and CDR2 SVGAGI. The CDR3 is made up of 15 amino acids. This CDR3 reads CASSYSGTGNYGYTF. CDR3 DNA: TGTGCCAGCAGTTACTCCGGGACAGGGAACTATGGCTACACCTTC.

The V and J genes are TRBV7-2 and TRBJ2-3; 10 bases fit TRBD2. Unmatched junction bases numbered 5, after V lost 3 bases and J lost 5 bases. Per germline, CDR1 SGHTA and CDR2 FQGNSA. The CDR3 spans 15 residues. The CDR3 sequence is CASSFTSGVGDTQYF. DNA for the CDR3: TGTGCCAGCAGCTTTACTAGCGGGGTTGGAGATACGCAGTATTTT.

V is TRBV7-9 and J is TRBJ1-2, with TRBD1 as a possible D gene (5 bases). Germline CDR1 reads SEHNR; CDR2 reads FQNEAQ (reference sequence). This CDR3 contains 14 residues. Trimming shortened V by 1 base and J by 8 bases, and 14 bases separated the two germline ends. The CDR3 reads CASSLETGGWGYTF. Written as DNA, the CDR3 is TGTGCCAGCAGCTTAGAAACAGGTGGTTGGGGCTACACCTTC.

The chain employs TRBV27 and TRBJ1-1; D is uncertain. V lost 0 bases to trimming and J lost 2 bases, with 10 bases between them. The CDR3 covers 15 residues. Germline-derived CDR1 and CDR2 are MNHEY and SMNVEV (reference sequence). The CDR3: CASSLSRQPNTEAFF. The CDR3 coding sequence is TGTGCCAGCAGTTTATCGCGGCAGCCTAACACTGAAGCTTTCTTT.

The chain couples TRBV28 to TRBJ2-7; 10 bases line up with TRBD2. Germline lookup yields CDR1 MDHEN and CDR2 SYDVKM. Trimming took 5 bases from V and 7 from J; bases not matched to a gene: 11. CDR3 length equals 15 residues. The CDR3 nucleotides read TGTGCCAGCAGTCCGACACTAGCGGGGTCATGGGAGCAGTACTTC. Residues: CASSPTLAGSWEQYF.